This T cell receptor (beta chain) was observed in a study of blood T cells in healthy people across ages. Primed by a sample-barcoded 5' primer and a J-beta primer mix, a second PCR proceeded for 7 to 11 cycles. TCRdb re-derived calls from the 5' RACE reads in MiXCR, one entry per CDR3 protein. The repertoire holds 1.5 million to 2 million distinct CDR3 sequences, with about 49% as singletons. The receptor comes from a woman between 35 and 50 years old in good health. Source material: blood.

The CDR3 here is CASTPRLAGSYEQYF. Here the CDR3 DNA reads TGTGCCAGCACCCCTAGACTAGCGGGATCTTACGAGCAGTACTTC. This sequence joins TRBV7-8 and TRBJ2-7, with 11 bases that match TRBD2. Trimming cost V 7 bases and J 4 bases; bases outside gene matches: 9. The CDR3 covers 15 residues. In germline, CDR1 is SGHVS, CDR2 FQNEAQ.